The TCR beta chain under discussion was sequenced for a study of Ad26.COV2.S vaccination and SARS-CoV-2 variants. As for the study in general: Ad26.COV2.S given intramuscularly, once or twice 56 days apart. The study's findings and limits: The breadth of spike-specific CD8+ and CD4+ T cell responses after vaccination was reportedly substantial.

V lost 2 bases, J lost 9 bases, and 8 bases lay in between. CDR1 and CDR2 from the germline V gene are MNHEY and SMNVEV (reference sequence). The length of the CDR3 is 12 residues. Clones were sequenced by immunoSEQ multiplex PCR, and TCRdb holds only the in-frame ones, with some missing. Of 350,000 to 400,000 clones in the sample, approximately 91% were seen once. The treatment is: roughly 18 received Ad26.COV2.S at low or high dose, single or two shots; five or six received placebo; per-sample allocation not given. Samples were taken on day 63 after the first vaccine or placebo injection. On this clone: Antigen: not known.

The sequencing used peripheral blood, collected in a trial of Ad26.COV2.S vaccine versus placebo. The clonotype was recovered from a person between 18 and 65 years old who received the Ad26.COV2.S COVID-19 vaccine or a placebo. The chain is built from TRBV27 and TRBJ2-1; D is possibly TRBD1 (5 bases). The CDR3 DNA follows: TGTGCCAGCAGTTTAGGGGCTGGTGAGCAGTTCTTC. Its translation: CASSLGAGEQFF.